The text below deals with one T cell receptor beta chain. The antigen is not known. The table came from immunoSEQ multiplex PCR; TCRdb's copy has only in-frame clones and leaves some out. The table has over 70,000 clones, 75% to 85% seen once. The data were obtained in a study of T cell clones after liver transplantation. Study-level background: A pre-transplant mixed lymphocyte reaction with TCRbeta sequencing defined graft-donor-reactive clones followed in post-transplant blood.

The germline V gene encodes CDR1 KGHSH and CDR2 LQKENI. V was shortened by 3 bases and J by 6 bases, with 12 bases between the two germline ends. The CDR3 loop spans 14 amino acids. Findings and caveats of the study: Post-transplant time points were not standardized, so conclusions are preliminary. Low donor cell numbers restricted donor-reactive repertoire measurement in a couple of subjects. A significant post-transplant drop in circulating graft-donor-reactive CD4 TCRbeta sequences occurred in most of the 8 subjects.

The TCR originated in a human patient who received a liver transplant. The graft donor may have given rise to some T cells. V gene TRBV18 combines with J gene TRBJ2-1; D uncertain. The material was CD4+ T cells from blood, obtained 12 months after liver transplant. The CDR3, as DNA: TGTGCCAGCTCACCTAATGTTGGAACCAATGAGCAGTTCTTC. Its translation: CASSPNVGTNEQFF.